Reported below is one TCR beta chain. Its antigen remains unidentified. Resections were taken during corrective heart surgery, and the thymus tissue came from these. The sample donors, healthy Finnish infants, were having corrective surgery for congenital heart defects. The data originate from a study of human thymus T cells. This CDR3 is built from 14 residues. Trimming took off 3 bases at V and 7 bases at J, with 13 bases between the two ends. Germline CDR1 reads LGHNA; CDR2 reads YSLEER. Study outcomes and limitations: Unrelated people showed highly overlapping thymic repertoires, related research reported. Biased V and J segment usage appeared in thymus and peripheral blood.

Sequenced by immunoSEQ multiplex PCR; TCRdb stores in-frame clones only, minus some. This table has about 120,000 clones, around 95% appearing once. The TCR comes from a boy younger than two with a congenital heart defect but otherwise immunologically healthy. This chain links TRBV4-3 with TRBJ1-5, with D tentatively TRBD1 (6 bases). The sequenced material came from thymus tissue. CDR3 DNA: TGCGCCAGCAGCCAGAGTCGGGGGGGCCAGCCCCAGCATTTT. This translates into CASSQSRGGQPQHF.